One and the same sample provided the 18 T cell receptor beta chains below, sequenced in a study of blood T cells in healthy people across ages. With a J-beta primer mix and a sample-barcoded 5' primer, a second PCR ran about 7 to 12 cycles. TCRdb passed the 5' RACE reads through MiXCR, listing each CDR3 protein once. The data show 710,000 or so distinct CDR3 sequences, 22% seen once. The specimen sequenced was blood. These receptors all come from an older man in good health.

This clonotype was seen a few times. The chain combines TRBV5-5 with TRBJ2-4, with 8 bases fitting TRBD2. V shed 4 bases and J 8 bases; nucleotides not matched to a gene: 11. The germline V gene has CDR1 SGHKS and CDR2 YYEKEE (reference sequence). The CDR3 length is 15 residues. The CDR3 region is CASSDPGLVLDIQYF. CDR3 sequence (DNA): TGTGCCAGCAGCGATCCGGGACTAGTTCTGGACATTCAGTACTTC. The full variable domain, with the rest looked up from reference TRBV5-5 and TRBJ2-4, is DAGVTQSPTHLIKTRGQQVTLRCSPISGHKSVSWYQQVLGQGPQFIFQYYEKEERGRGNFPDRFSARQFPNYSSELNVNALLLGDSALYLCASSDPGLVLDIQYFGAGTRLSVL.

The chain combines TRBV3-1 with TRBJ2-1, with D perhaps matching TRBD1 (7 bases). The assigned J gene may be wrong: the sequence end matches TRBJ2-5 better. Germline V gene sequence: CDR1 LGHDT, CDR2 YNNKEL (reference sequence). This CDR3 has 11 amino acids. CDR3 DNA: TGTGCCAGCAGCTTCCAGGGGGGCCAGTACTTC. Translation gives CASSFQGGQYF.

The chain couples TRBV7-2 to TRBJ2-6; D might be TRBD1 (6 bases). This CDR3 contains 16 residues. Germline CDR1 SGHTA, CDR2 FQGNSA. Between the trimmed V and J ends, which lost 5 bases and 2 bases, there was a span of 13 bases. The CDR3 DNA is TGTGCCAGCAGCCCAAAACAGGGCGCTGGGGCCAACGTCCTGACTTTC. Translated, it gives CASSPKQGAGANVLTF.

This clonotype turned up a few times. The rearrangement uses TRBV27 and TRBJ1-2, with D possibly matching TRBD1 (5 bases). The CDR3 extends over 15 amino acids. Per germline, CDR1 MNHEY and CDR2 SMNVEV (reference sequence). V lost 5 bases and J lost 4, with 17 bases in between. As DNA, the CDR3 is TGTGCCAGCAGTCTCGTGGCGGGGACGGGCTATGGCTACACCTTC. Residues: CASSLVAGTGYGYTF.

The sample holds a few counts of this clonotype. The chain has TRBV3-1 and TRBJ1-2; D not resolved. Looked up from germline, CDR1 is LGHDT and CDR2 is YNNKEL (reference sequence). The V gene lost 0 bases and the J gene lost 4 bases, with 6 bases spanning the gap. CDR3 length equals 13 residues. CDR3 loop: CASSQDQRYGYTF. The CDR3 nucleotides read TGTGCCAGCAGCCAAGACCAGCGCTATGGCTACACCTTC.

This clonotype was picked up a small number of times. The chain joins TRBV20-1 to TRBJ2-1; D is possibly TRBD2 (11 bases). V dropped 6 bases and J dropped 9 bases, with 30 bases sitting between them. The CDR3 length is 17 residues. The V gene's germline CDR1 is DFQATT and CDR2 SNEGSKA (reference sequence). This CDR3 is CSATGTGETSGNGEQFF. The CDR3 coding sequence is TGCAGTGCCACCGGGACAGGGGAGACTAGCGGGAATGGTGAGCAGTTCTTC.

In this sample, this clonotype turned up a few times. The junction differs from germline at one of its ends, possibly a read error. The gene calls are TRBV5-5 and TRBJ1-5; D is unresolved. This CDR3 spans 14 amino acids. CDR1 and CDR2 (germline): SGHKS, YYEKEE (reference sequence). CDR3 DNA: TGTGCCGGCAGCTTCACGGGGTACCCACAGCCCCAGCATTTT. This sequence encodes CAGSFTGYPQPQHF.

This clonotype occurred many times. The genes are TRBV6-6 and TRBJ2-1; D tentatively fits TRBD1 or TRBD2 (6 bases each). Trimming took off 5 bases at V and 2 bases at J, with 13 bases between the two ends. Germline V gene lookup returns CDR1 MNHNY and CDR2 SVGAGI (reference sequence). This CDR3 contains 15 residues. CDR3 sequence reads: CASSPGGGTYNEQFF. CDR3 in DNA: TGTGCCAGCAGTCCTGGAGGGGGGACCTACAATGAGCAGTTCTTC.

At least ten counts were recorded for this clonotype. The rearrangement uses TRBV2 and TRBJ1-4; D is perhaps TRBD1 (5 bases). This CDR3 has 18 amino acids. Trimming shortened V by 3 bases and J by 4 bases, and 21 bases separated the two germline ends. The germline CDR1 and CDR2 sequences are SNHLY and FYNNEI. Written as DNA, the CDR3 is TGTGCCAGCAGTGAGGGACCCAGGATCAAAACTCGTAATGAAAAACTGTTTTTT. Encoded protein: CASSEGPRIKTRNEKLFF. The variable domain in full, with the rest retrieved from reference TRBV2 and TRBJ1-4, is EPEVTQTPSHQVTQMGQEVILRCVPISNHLYFYWYRQILGQKVEFLVSFYNNEISEKSEIFDDQFSVERPDGSNFTLKIRSTKLEDSAMYFCASSEGPRIKTRNEKLFFGSGTQLSVL.

This sequence joins TRBV27 and TRBJ2-1; D is undetermined. Germline CDR1 is MNHEY and CDR2 is SMNVEV (reference sequence). This CDR3 comprises 12 residues. Trimming took off 6 bases at V and 8 bases at J, with 11 bases between the two ends. CDR3 sequence: CASSLTPYEQFF. The CDR3 coding sequence is TGTGCCAGCAGCCTGACCCCCTATGAGCAGTTCTTC.

This clonotype was counted between two and nine times. This chain uses TRBV20-1 with TRBJ1-5, with unresolved D. Per the germline V gene, CDR1 is DFQATT and CDR2 is SNEGSKA (reference sequence). This CDR3 spans 12 amino acids. Trimming left V 6 bases short and J 7 bases short, with 13 bases between. CDR3 nucleotides: TGCAGTGCACGGACTAGCCAGCAGCCCCAGCATTTT. Translated: CSARTSQQPQHF.

This clonotype has just a few counts. The rearrangement joins TRBV5-1 to TRBJ2-4, with 8 bases aligning to TRBD1. V shed 4 bases, J shed 8 bases, and the junction held 5 bases outside the gene matches. This CDR3 is built from 13 residues. Germline V CDR1 and CDR2: SGHRS, YFSETQ. CDR3 in DNA: TGCGCCAGCAGCCTAACGACAGGGGACATTCAGTACTTC. Translating gives CASSLTTGDIQYF.

This clonotype showed up just a few times. The chain employs TRBV18 and TRBJ2-7, with 9 bases identical to TRBD1. Germline V gene lookup returns CDR1 KGHSH and CDR2 LQKENI. J was trimmed by 5 bases and V by 6 bases; bases with no gene match: 8. This CDR3 is built from 14 residues. The CDR3, as DNA: TGTGCCAGCTCCCCCGGGACAGGGAAACACGAGCAGTACTTC. Its translation: CASSPGTGKHEQYF.

Comment on this clonotype: An end of the junction differs from the germline gene, which may be a read error. This rearrangement joins TRBV20-1 to TRBJ1-1; 10 bases are shared with TRBD1. The CDR3 runs to 15 residues. Germline V gene sequence: CDR1 DFQATT, CDR2 SNEGSKA (reference sequence). CDR3 in DNA: TGCAGTGCTCCCAGCCCGGGACAGGGGAACACTGGAGCTTTCTTT. Its protein is CSAPSPGQGNTGAFF.

V usage is TRBV6-2 or TRBV6-3 and J usage is TRBJ2-5; 8 bases are a match to TRBD2. The CDR3 is 13 residues long. Unmatched junction bases numbered 3, after V lost 7 bases and J lost 2 bases. Germline CDR1 reads MNHEY; CDR2 reads SVGEGT. This CDR3 is CASMPSGQETQYF. CDR3 sequence (DNA): TGTGCCAGCATGCCTAGCGGGCAAGAGACCCAGTACTTC.

This clonotype has more than one count but fewer than ten. This chain connects TRBV20-1 to TRBJ2-5; D is undetermined. The J call may not be correct, given that the DNA end is closer to TRBJ2-1. CDR1 and CDR2 from the germline V gene are DFQATT and SNEGSKA (reference sequence). The length of the CDR3 is 11 residues. The CDR3 loop is CSASPNDEQFF. CDR3 nucleotides: TGCAGTGCTAGTCCGAACGATGAGCAGTTCTTC.

This clonotype was counted between two and nine times. One end of the junction varies from germline; a read error may be responsible. The V call is TRBV28, the J call TRBJ1-2, with TRBD1 matching 7 bases. The CDR3 runs to 13 residues. Germline CDR1 reads MDHEN; CDR2 reads SYDVKM. The CDR3: CATRTGVNYGYTF. In nucleotides, the CDR3 is TGTGCCACCAGGACAGGTGTTAACTACGGCTACACCTTC.

The rearrangement uses TRBV5-1 and TRBJ2-5; D possibly corresponds to TRBD1 (6 bases). Germline V gene lookup returns CDR1 SGHRS and CDR2 YFSETQ. Deletions cut 0 bases from V and 5 bases from J, with 17 bases between. The length of the CDR3 is 16 residues. CDR3 coding DNA: TGCGCCAGCAGCTTGGCAAGTTTGGGACATGTGGAGACCCAGTACTTC. Translating it yields CASSLASLGHVETQYF.